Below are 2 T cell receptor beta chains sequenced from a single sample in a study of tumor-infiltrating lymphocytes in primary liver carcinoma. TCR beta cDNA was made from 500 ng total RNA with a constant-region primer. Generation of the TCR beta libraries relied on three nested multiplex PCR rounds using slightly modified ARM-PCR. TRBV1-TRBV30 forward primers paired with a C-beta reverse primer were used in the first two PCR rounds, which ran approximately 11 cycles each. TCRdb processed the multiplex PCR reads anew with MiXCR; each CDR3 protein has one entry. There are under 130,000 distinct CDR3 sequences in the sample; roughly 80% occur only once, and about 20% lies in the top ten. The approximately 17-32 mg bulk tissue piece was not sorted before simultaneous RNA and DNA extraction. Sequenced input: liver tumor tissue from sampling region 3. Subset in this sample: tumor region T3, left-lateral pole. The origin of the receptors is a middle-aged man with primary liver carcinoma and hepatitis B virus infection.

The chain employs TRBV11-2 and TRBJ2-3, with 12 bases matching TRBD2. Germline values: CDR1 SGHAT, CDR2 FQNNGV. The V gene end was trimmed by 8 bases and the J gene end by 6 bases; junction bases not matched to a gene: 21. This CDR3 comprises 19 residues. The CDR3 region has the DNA TGTGCCAGCGACCGATCGCCGAGACTAGCGGGAGAGAGGACGGATACGCAGTATTTT. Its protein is CASDRSPRLAGERTDTQYF.

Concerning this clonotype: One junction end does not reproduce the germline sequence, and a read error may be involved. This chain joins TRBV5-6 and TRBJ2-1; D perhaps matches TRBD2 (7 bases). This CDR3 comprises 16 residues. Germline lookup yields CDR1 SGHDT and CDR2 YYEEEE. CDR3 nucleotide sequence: TGTGTCAGCAGCTTTAGGGGGGAGGGCCGGTACAATGAGCAGTTCTTC. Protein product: CVSSFRGEGRYNEQFF.